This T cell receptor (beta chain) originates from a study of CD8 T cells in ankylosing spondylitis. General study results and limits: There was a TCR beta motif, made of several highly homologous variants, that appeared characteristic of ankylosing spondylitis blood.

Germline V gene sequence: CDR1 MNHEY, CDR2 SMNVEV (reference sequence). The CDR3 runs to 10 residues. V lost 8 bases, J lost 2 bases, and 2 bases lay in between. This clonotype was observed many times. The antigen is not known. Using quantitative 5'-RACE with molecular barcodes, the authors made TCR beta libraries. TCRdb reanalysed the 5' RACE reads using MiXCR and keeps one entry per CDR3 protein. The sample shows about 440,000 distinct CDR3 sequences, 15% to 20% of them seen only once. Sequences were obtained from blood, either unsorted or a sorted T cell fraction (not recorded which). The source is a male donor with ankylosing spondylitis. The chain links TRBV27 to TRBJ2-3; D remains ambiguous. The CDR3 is CASPTDTQYF. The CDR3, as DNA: TGTGCCAGCCCCACAGATACGCAGTATTTT.